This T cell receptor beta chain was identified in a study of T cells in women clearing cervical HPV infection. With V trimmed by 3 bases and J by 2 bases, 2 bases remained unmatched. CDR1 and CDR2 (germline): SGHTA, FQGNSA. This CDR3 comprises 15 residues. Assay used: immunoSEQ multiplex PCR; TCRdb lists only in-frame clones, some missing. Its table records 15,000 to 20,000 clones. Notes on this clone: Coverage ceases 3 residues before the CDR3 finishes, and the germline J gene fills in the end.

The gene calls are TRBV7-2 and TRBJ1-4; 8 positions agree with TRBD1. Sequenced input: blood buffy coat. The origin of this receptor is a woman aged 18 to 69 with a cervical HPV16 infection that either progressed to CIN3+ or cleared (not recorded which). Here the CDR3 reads CASSLDRVTNEKLFF. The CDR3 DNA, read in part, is TGTGCCAGCAGCTTGGACAGGGTGACTAATGAAAAA.